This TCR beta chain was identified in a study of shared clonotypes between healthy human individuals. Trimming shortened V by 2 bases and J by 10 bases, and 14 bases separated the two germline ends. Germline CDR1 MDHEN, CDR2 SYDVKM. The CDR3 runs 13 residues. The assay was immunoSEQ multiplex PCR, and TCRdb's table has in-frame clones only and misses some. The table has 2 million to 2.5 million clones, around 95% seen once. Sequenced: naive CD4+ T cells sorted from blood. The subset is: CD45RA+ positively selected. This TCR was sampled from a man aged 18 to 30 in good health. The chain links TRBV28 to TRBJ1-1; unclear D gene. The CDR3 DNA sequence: TGTGCCAGCAGTTTAACCCTCCGAGAAGTAGCTTTCTTT. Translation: CASSLTLREVAFF.